The rows below give T cell receptor beta chains drawn from one sample of a study of OX40 agonist ivuxolimab in advanced cancers. Repertoires were generated with immunoSEQ multiplex PCR, while TCRdb's copy carries only in-frame clones and drops some. The table lists 55,000 to 65,000 clones, 80% to 90% of them singletons. The sequences come from CD4+ or CD8+ T cells sorted from blood, collected in a trial of the OX40 agonist ivuxolimab. All receptors derive from an adult with an advanced solid tumor such as melanoma, head and neck, liver or kidney cancer. CDR3s include the opening cysteine and the closing phenylalanine or tryptophan. A D gene is named only where the DNA matches it firmly. Rows may omit the clone size; those that give it use once, few, many or a size class.

cdr3_aa	cdr3_nt	v_call	j_call	clone_size	d_call
CASSSPRGGSYEQYF	TGTGCCAGCAGTTCCCCCCGGGGCGGCTCCTACGAGCAGTACTTC	TRBV28	TRBJ2-7	NA	NA
CASSLFAGNYEQYF	TGTGCCAGCAGTTTATTTGCAGGGAACTACGAGCAGTACTTC	TRBV28	TRBJ2-7	NA	NA
CAWSGGRTYNEQFF	TGTGCCTGGAGCGGGGGCCGGACCTACAATGAGCAGTTCTTC	TRBV30	TRBJ2-1	NA	NA
CASSYMGHTNTEAFF	TGTGCCAGCAGTTATATGGGACACACCAACACTGAAGCTTTCTTT	TRBV6-6	TRBJ1-1	NA	NA
CASSFGQEEQYF	TGTGCCAGCAGCTTTGGGCAGGAGGAGCAGTACTTC	TRBV11-3	TRBJ2-7	NA	NA
CASSLGSQETQYF	TGTGCCAGCAGCTTGGGCAGCCAAGAGACCCAGTACTTC	TRBV5-6	TRBJ2-5	NA	NA
CATYDPGQYTGELFF	TGTGCCACCTACGATCCAGGTCAATACACCGGGGAGCTGTTTTTT	TRBV7-2	TRBJ2-2	few	NA
CASSFWTGANYGYTF	TGTGCCAGCAGTTTTTGGACAGGAGCGAACTATGGCTACACCTTC	TRBV27	TRBJ1-2	NA	TRBD1
CASSQGVGTHNEQFF	TGCGCCAGCAGCCAAGGGGTGGGTACCCACAATGAGCAGTTCTTC	TRBV4-3	TRBJ2-1	once	NA
CASSLPPTPGTQYF	TGTGCCAGCAGCTTACCTCCCACCCCTGGTACGCAGTATTTT	TRBV11-2	TRBJ2-3	NA	NA
CASSLGGANQPQHF	TGTGCCAGCAGCTTGGGCGGGGCCAATCAGCCCCAGCATTTT	TRBV5-4	TRBJ1-5	few	NA
CASSYSNGEQFF	TGTGCCAGCAGTTACTCGAACGGTGAGCAGTTCTTC	TRBV6-5	TRBJ2-1	NA	NA
CASSPNGLLFDTQYF	TGTGCCAGCTCACCAAACGGGCTACTCTTCGATACGCAGTATTTT	TRBV18	TRBJ2-3	NA	NA
CAFKRGQWNTEAFF	TGTGCCTTTAAGCGTGGACAATGGAACACTGAAGCTTTCTTT	TRBV30	TRBJ1-1	once	NA
CASRAGVSYEQYF	TGTGCCAGCAGGGCAGGGGTTTCCTACGAGCAGTACTTC	TRBV2	TRBJ2-7	NA	NA
CASSLDSYNEQFF	TGTGCCAGCAGCTTAGACTCCTACAATGAGCAGTTCTTC	TRBV7-3	TRBJ2-1	NA	NA
CASSVTGLGEQFF	TGTGCCAGCAGCGTAACCGGTCTGGGTGAGCAGTTCTTC	TRBV9	TRBJ2-1	NA	NA
CASSVSGPSASEQYF	TGTGCCAGCAGTGTCTCGGGACCCTCCGCGTCCGAGCAGTACTTC	TRBV25-1	TRBJ2-7	NA	NA